The 11 T cell receptor beta chains below come from one sample, sequenced in a study of tumor-infiltrating lymphocytes in primary liver carcinoma. Unsorted whole blood supplied the RNA, and germline DNA was extracted too. With roughly 500 ng total RNA as template and a constant-region primer, TCR beta cDNA was made. Slightly modified ARM-PCR served as the procedure for the TCR beta libraries. These libraries came from three rounds of nested multiplex PCR. TRBV1-TRBV30 forward primers and a C-beta reverse primer were used in the first two PCR rounds, which each ran for approximately 9 cycles. A single record per CDR3 protein comes from TCRdb applying MiXCR to the multiplex PCR reads. The sample consists of 200,000 or so distinct CDR3 sequences, roughly 61% of them appearing once. Sample: peripheral blood. Receptor source: a woman aged 60 to 75 with primary liver carcinoma and hepatitis B virus infection.

This clonotype was seen repeatedly, ten times or more. The chain uses TRBV6-5 and TRBJ2-3, with D possibly being TRBD2 (6 bases). The CDR3 loop spans 16 amino acids. The V gene lost 6 bases and the J gene lost 1 base, with 17 bases spanning the gap. Germline CDR1 MNHEY, CDR2 SVGAGI. For the CDR3, the DNA is TGTGCCAGCAGGTACCTCCGGGACTCCCGCACAGATACGCAGTATTTT. This gives the protein CASRYLRDSRTDTQYF.

This clonotype was observed a few times. The chain has TRBV28 and TRBJ2-2; D not certain. The germline V gene encodes CDR1 MDHEN and CDR2 SYDVKM. The CDR3 length is 13 residues. V lost 7 bases and J lost 10, with 16 bases in between. CDR3 nucleotide sequence: TGTGCCAGCACCCCGGGCGTTTGGGAGGAGCTGTTTTTT. It specifies CASTPGVWEELFF.

The rearrangement joins TRBV11-2 to TRBJ2-7, with a possible D match to TRBD2 (6 bases). The CDR3 length is 16 residues. V lost 4 bases and J lost 3, with 19 bases in between. Per germline, CDR1 SGHAT and CDR2 FQNNGV. The CDR3 DNA reads TGTGCCAGCAGCTCTCTGGGAGGCTGGAAGGTCTACGAGCAGTACTTC. It is translated as CASSSLGGWKVYEQYF.

This clonotype was seen more than once but under ten times. CDR3 sequence: CASSLLWGPGYGYTF. In nucleotides, the CDR3 is TGTGCCAGCAGCTTATTGTGGGGGCCTGGCTATGGCTACACCTTC. V is TRBV7-9 and J is TRBJ1-2; D might be TRBD1 (6 bases). V was pared by 2 bases and J by 4 bases, with 14 bases between. The CDR3 sequence is 15 residues long. Germline lookup yields CDR1 SEHNR and CDR2 FQNEAQ (reference sequence).

About this clonotype itself: This clone may be a read error of a much larger clone one base away. V is TRBV6-2 or TRBV6-3 and J is TRBJ2-7; TRBD2 agrees at 8 bases. J gave up 2 bases and V 6 bases, and 9 bases lay outside the gene matches. Germline V gives CDR1 MNHEY, CDR2 SVGEGT. The CDR3 contains 15 residues. CDR3 loop: CASRDGTRGPYEQYF. CDR3 bases: TGTGCCAGCAGGGACGGGACTAGGGGCCCCTACGAGCAGTACTTC.

Turning to this clonotype: One end of the junction fails to match germline, which may point to a read error. The J gene is TRBJ2-3, the V gene TRBV11-2, with D perhaps TRBD2 (6 bases). Germline V gene lookup returns CDR1 SGHAT and CDR2 FQNNGV. CDR3 length: 18 amino acids. The chain's CDR3 is CVSSPRRQWTTSTDKQYF. The CDR3 DNA is TGTGTCAGCAGCCCCCGTCGGCAGTGGACTACAAGCACAGATAAGCAGTATTTT.

Written as DNA, the CDR3 is TGTGCCAGCAGCCCTAGACAGGGGGCTTACTGCAATGAGCAGTTCTTC. Its protein is CASSPRQGAYCNEQFF. This sequence joins TRBV13 and TRBJ2-1; TRBD1 agrees at 10 bases. This CDR3 is built from 16 residues. Germline loops: CDR1 PRHDT, CDR2 FYEKMQ (reference sequence). V was clipped by 5 bases and J by 6 bases; unmatched bases: 10.

About this clonotype: A much larger clone sits a single nucleotide away, making a read error possible. J is TRBJ1-5 and V is TRBV4-1, with D unclear. Per germline, CDR1 MGHRA and CDR2 YSYEKL. The CDR3 runs 15 residues. The CDR3 DNA sequence: TGCGCCAGCAGCCAAGAAGTTCTAGGGAATCAGCCCCTGCATTTT. The encoded protein is CASSQEVLGNQPLHF.

A word on this clonotype: One end of the junction fails to match germline, which may point to a read error. The V gene is TRBV6-1, the J gene TRBJ2-3; D remains unclear. Germline V gene data show CDR1 as MNHNS and CDR2 as SASEGT. CDR3 size: 15 residues. CDR3 bases: TGTCCCAGCAGTATAAGCGTATCTAGTACAGATACGCAGTATTTT. Translated: CPSSISVSSTDTQYF.

This chain links TRBV7-9 with TRBJ2-2, with 11 nucleotides matching TRBD1. This CDR3 is 15 amino acids long. The V gene's germline CDR1 is SEHNR and CDR2 FQNEAQ (reference sequence). V lost 5 bases and J lost 6; bases outside the gene matches: 5. DNA of the CDR3: TGTGCCAGCAGCATAGGACAGGGGGCGCCCGGGGAGCTGTTTTTT. It yields the protein CASSIGQGAPGELFF.

V usage is TRBV9 and J usage is TRBJ2-1; 7 bases match TRBD2. The germline CDR1 and CDR2 sequences are SGDLS and YYNGEE. The CDR3 contains 16 residues. V was clipped by 2 bases and J by 2 bases; unmatched bases: 7. The CDR3 loop reads CASSVASGSTYNEQFF. The DNA of the CDR3 is TGTGCCAGCAGCGTCGCTAGCGGATCAACCTACAATGAGCAGTTCTTC.